A selection of T cell receptor beta chains follows, all from one sample in a study of T cell changes during pregnancy in multiple sclerosis. The data were produced by immunoSEQ multiplex PCR, yet TCRdb's version contains in-frame clones alone and is incomplete. Here the sample spans about 93,000 clones, 80% to 95% being singletons. Here the sequenced sample was peripheral blood, taken before pregnancy. The receptor source for this set is a female donor with multiple sclerosis, enrolled in a pregnancy study. Both conserved end residues are part of each CDR3. A D gene is named only where the DNA matches it firmly. Only part of the rows carry a size: once, few, many, or a class if the clone is expanded.

size	J	D	V	DNA	CDR3
NA	TRBJ2-1	NA	TRBV5-1	TGCGCCAGCAGCCCGGGACTTGAATTCCGAGTGGATGAGCAGTTCTTC	CASSPGLEFRVDEQFF
NA	TRBJ1-1	NA	TRBV19	TGTGCCAGTAGGAACAGGATCACTGAAGCTTTCTTT	CASRNRITEAFF
NA	TRBJ1-6	NA	TRBV4-3	TGCGCCAGCAGCCAAGGGACTTCAGTGGTGGGTTCACCCCTCCACTTT	CASSQGTSVVGSPLHF
NA	TRBJ2-7	TRBD1	TRBV7-8	TGTGCCAGCAGCTTACGACAGGGCTACTACGAGCAGTACTTC	CASSLRQGYYEQYF
NA	TRBJ1-5	TRBD1	TRBV30	TGTGCCTGGAGGGGGCAGGGGGCTGGGAATCAGCCCCAGCATTTT	CAWRGQGAGNQPQHF
NA	TRBJ2-7	NA	TRBV11-2	TGTGCCAGCAGGCCCCTCACTAGCTCCTCCTACGAGCAGTACTTC	CASRPLTSSSYEQYF
NA	TRBJ2-7	NA	TRBV23-1	TGCGCCAGCAGTCAATTGATGCAGGGTGCGTACGAGCAGTACTTC	CASSQLMQGAYEQYF
NA	TRBJ1-5	NA	TRBV27	TGTGCCACCCGTCTTAGGCAGGGACAGCCCCAGCATTTT	CATRLRQGQPQHF
NA	TRBJ2-1	TRBD2	TRBV7-9	TGTGCCAGCAGCTGGGGACTAGCGTTGAATGAGCAGTTCTTC	CASSWGLALNEQFF
NA	TRBJ1-2	NA	TRBV18	TGTGCCAGCTCACTAAGTAGCCTCGACGGTGGCTACACCTTC	CASSLSSLDGGYTF
NA	TRBJ2-7	TRBD2	TRBV18	TGTGCCAGCTCACCACTCACCGTTTCGGGCGGGACTACCTACGAGCAGTACTTC	CASSPLTVSGGTTYEQYF
NA	TRBJ2-5	TRBD2	TRBV4-2	TGTGCCAGCAGCCTGGGCGGGTCTAGCGGGAGGTCCCCCCAAGAGACCCAGTACTTC	CASSLGGSSGRSPQETQYF
once	TRBJ2-3	NA	TRBV6-1	TGTGCCAGCAACGTCGACAGAAGAAGCACAGATACGCAGTATTTT	CASNVDRRSTDTQYF
NA	TRBJ2-5	TRBD2	TRBV4-2	TGTGCCAGCAGCCAAGCGGGACTAGCGGGAGAGAAGACCCAGTACTTC	CASSQAGLAGEKTQYF
NA	TRBJ1-2	NA	TRBV28	TGTGCCAGCAGTTTATCCGGTGGCTACACCTTC	CASSLSGGYTF
NA	TRBJ2-1	TRBD2	TRBV7-6	TGTGCCAGCAGCTTATTGACTAGCGGGGCCTACAATGAGCAGTTCTTC	CASSLLTSGAYNEQFF
NA	TRBJ2-7	TRBD1	TRBV6-7	TGTGCCAGCAGTTACCCCGGGACAGACATCTCCTACGAGCAGTACTTC	CASSYPGTDISYEQYF
NA	TRBJ2-3	TRBD1	TRBV7-6	TGTGCCAGCAGCCCAACAGGGGTAGCAGATACGCAGTATTTT	CASSPTGVADTQYF
NA	TRBJ2-7	TRBD2	TRBV7-9	TGTGCCAGCAGCTCCGGGACTAGCGATTACGAGCAGTACTTC	CASSSGTSDYEQYF
NA	TRBJ1-4	NA	TRBV14	TGTGCCAGCAGCGAAGTGGAGGGACGTCCTGAAAAACTGTTTTTT	CASSEVEGRPEKLFF
NA	TRBJ1-3	NA	TRBV28	TGTGCCAGCAGTTTATGGGGCACTGGAAACACCATATATTTT	CASSLWGTGNTIYF
NA	TRBJ2-5	TRBD1	TRBV27	TGTGCCAGCAGTAAACAGGGGCGGACCCAGTACTTC	CASSKQGRTQYF
NA	TRBJ2-6	NA	TRBV6-1	TGTGCCAGCAGTGAAGGGGAGGGGGCCAACGTCCTGACTTTC	CASSEGEGANVLTF
once	TRBJ1-4	NA	TRBV5-1	TGCGCCAGCAGCCCCCGACGGGCAACTAATGAAAAACTGTTTTTT	CASSPRRATNEKLFF
once	TRBJ2-7	NA	TRBV7-3	TGTGCCAGCAGCAGGGACTTCTCCTACGAGCAGTACTTC	CASSRDFSYEQYF
NA	TRBJ1-5	NA	TRBV6-1	TGTGCCAGCAGTCATAGCATGGCCCAGCATTTT	CASSHSMAQHF
NA	TRBJ2-3	NA	TRBV6-5	TGTGCCAGCAGTCTCGACAGGCTTTGGGATACGCAGTATTTT	CASSLDRLWDTQYF
NA	TRBJ2-1	TRBD1	TRBV14	TGTGCCAGCAGCCTCCGGACAGGGTTCTACAATGAGCAGTTCTTC	CASSLRTGFYNEQFF
NA	TRBJ2-1	NA	TRBV7-8	TGTGCCAGCAGCTTAGCGAGGAGGACCGGGGGTGAGCAGTTCTTC	CASSLARRTGGEQFF
NA	TRBJ2-7	NA	TRBV19	TGTGCCAGTAGTATAAGGAACCAGGGAGGCGAGCAGTACTTC	CASSIRNQGGEQYF
NA	TRBJ2-3	TRBD2	TRBV2	TGTGCCAGCGAGGTAGCGGGGGGGCGGGGAGATACGCAGTATTTT	CASEVAGGRGDTQYF
NA	TRBJ1-5	NA	TRBV6-1	TGTGCCAGCAGTGAAGCCGTTGGCAACAATCAGTCCCAGCATTTT	CASSEAVGNNQSQHF
NA	TRBJ2-7	TRBD2	TRBV7-2	TGTGCCAGCAGCTCCAGCGGGGGGCGGTCCGAGGAGCAGTACTTC	CASSSSGGRSEEQYF
NA	TRBJ1-2	NA	TRBV5-1	TGCGCCAGCAGCCTTTGGACTTCCCGGTTCCCTGGCTACACCTTC	CASSLWTSRFPGYTF
NA	TRBJ2-7	NA	TRBV5-5	TGTGCCAGCAGCTTGTATACATCCTACGAGCAGTACTTC	CASSLYTSYEQYF
NA	TRBJ2-2	TRBD2	TRBV19	TGTGCCAGTAGTTTGAAGGGACTAGCGGGACCGAACACCGGGGAGCTGTTTTTT	CASSLKGLAGPNTGELFF
NA	TRBJ2-2	TRBD1	TRBV6-1	TGTGCCAGCAGTGAAGGGACAGGGTTGGTTGGGGAGCTGTTTTTT	CASSEGTGLVGELFF
NA	TRBJ1-1	NA	TRBV20-1	TGCAGTGCTCCTGACACTGAAGCTTTCTTT	CSAPDTEAFF
NA	TRBJ2-2	NA	TRBV2	TGTGCCAGCAGTCCAACGGGCGGGGAGCTGTTTTTT	CASSPTGGELFF
NA	TRBJ2-1	TRBD1	TRBV5-4	TGTGCCAGCAGCTCTGACAGGGGGATCTACAATGAGCAGTTCTTC	CASSSDRGIYNEQFF
NA	TRBJ2-2	TRBD2	TRBV9	TGTGCCGGCAGCGTAGCGGGGAACACCGGGGAGCTGTTTTTT	CAGSVAGNTGELFF
NA	TRBJ2-3	TRBD2	TRBV5-5	TGTGCCAGCAGTTCAATCCGACCCGGGGGGACAGATACGCAGTATTTT	CASSSIRPGGTDTQYF
few	TRBJ2-5	TRBD2	TRBV5-4	TGTGCCAGCAGCTCCCGACTAGCGGGGGTTGGGTCCCAGTACTTC	CASSSRLAGVGSQYF